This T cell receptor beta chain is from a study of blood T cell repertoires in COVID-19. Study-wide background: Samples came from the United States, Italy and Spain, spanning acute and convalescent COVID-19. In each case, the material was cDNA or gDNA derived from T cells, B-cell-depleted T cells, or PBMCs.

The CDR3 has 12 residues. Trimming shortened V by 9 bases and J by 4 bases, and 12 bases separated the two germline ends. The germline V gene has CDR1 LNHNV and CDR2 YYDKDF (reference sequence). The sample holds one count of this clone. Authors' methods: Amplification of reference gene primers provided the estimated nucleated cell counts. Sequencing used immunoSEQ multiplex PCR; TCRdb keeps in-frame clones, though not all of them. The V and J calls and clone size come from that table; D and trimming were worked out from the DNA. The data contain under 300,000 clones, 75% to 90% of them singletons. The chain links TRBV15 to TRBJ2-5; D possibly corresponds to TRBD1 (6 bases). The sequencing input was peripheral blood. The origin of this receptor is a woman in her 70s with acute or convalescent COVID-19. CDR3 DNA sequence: TGTGCCACAACCAGGGGAAGAGAGACCCAGTACTTC. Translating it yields CATTRGRETQYF.